These 30 T cell receptor beta chains came from one sample sequenced in a study of blood T cell repertoires in COVID-19. Sequenced by immunoSEQ multiplex PCR; TCRdb stores in-frame clones only, minus some. Among fewer than 350,000 clones listed, approximately 91% were seen once. Sequenced: PBMCs or T cells enriched from blood (not recorded which). Source of these receptors: a man aged 60 to 69 who had recovered from COVID-19.

The chain is built from TRBV24-1 and TRBJ2-1; 9 bases map to TRBD2. Unmatched junction bases numbered 10, after V lost 1 base and J lost 7 bases. CDR3 length equals 17 residues. Germline CDR1 is KGHDR and CDR2 is SFDVKD. The CDR3 DNA reads as TGTGCCACCAGTGATTTAGCCCCGGCTAGCGGGAAAAATGAGCAGTTCTTC. Translated, it gives CATSDLAPASGKNEQFF.

Comments on this clone: At the DNA level, this CDR3 is encoded by other sequences in the same sample as well. V usage is TRBV5-1 and J usage is TRBJ1-1; maybe TRBD1 (5 bases). V gave up 4 bases and J gave up 0 bases, with 10 bases separating them. The V gene's germline CDR1 is SGHRS and CDR2 YFSETQ. This CDR3 is 14 amino acids long. The CDR3 is CASSLGTLNTEAFF. In DNA, the CDR3 is TGCGCCAGCAGCCTTGGGACTTTGAACACTGAAGCTTTCTTT.

The V call is TRBV6-5, the J call TRBJ1-6, with TRBD1 matching 7 bases. The CDR3 loop spans 15 amino acids. CDR1 is MNHEY and CDR2 is SVGAGI in the germline V gene. V shed 9 bases and J 9 bases; nucleotides not matched to a gene: 14. In DNA form, the CDR3 reads TGTGCCAGAGAGGGACAGACCGGTATTGGTTCACCCCTCCACTTT. It yields the protein CAREGQTGIGSPLHF.

The V and J genes are TRBV19 and TRBJ1-5; tentatively, D is TRBD1 (5 bases). Germline loops: CDR1 LNHDA, CDR2 SQIVND (reference sequence). The CDR3 totals 15 residues. V was clipped by 7 bases and J by 7 bases, with 20 bases between them. CDR3: CASTPIGASGQPQHF. Here the CDR3 DNA reads TGTGCCAGTACCCCCATTGGGGCTTCTGGGCAGCCCCAGCATTTT.

V is TRBV19 and J is TRBJ2-3, with D hard to call. Germline loops: CDR1 LNHDA, CDR2 SQIVND (reference sequence). The V end lost 3 bases, the J end lost 2 bases, and 9 bases lay between the germline ends. The CDR3 runs 14 residues. CDR3 sequence reads: CASSIRLYTDTQYF. The DNA for the CDR3 is TGTGCCAGTAGTATCCGCCTATACACAGATACGCAGTATTTT.

J is TRBJ2-2 and V is TRBV7-9, with 8 nucleotides matching TRBD2. The J segment lost 0 bases and the V segment lost 1 base, leaving 10 bases of the junction unmatched. CDR1 and CDR2 from the germline V gene are SEHNR and FQNEAQ (reference sequence). The CDR3 totals 19 residues. The CDR3 sequence: CASSLGGPGLVSNTGELFF. As DNA, the CDR3 is TGTGCCAGCAGCTTAGGTGGTCCGGGACTAGTCTCGAACACCGGGGAGCTGTTTTTT.

The chain couples TRBV28 to TRBJ1-6; maybe TRBD1 (5 bases). CDR1 and CDR2 from the germline V gene are MDHEN and SYDVKM. Between the trimmed V and J ends, which lost 5 bases and 7 bases, there was a span of 15 bases. The CDR3 is 15 residues long. CDR3 residues: CASSGGGAGNSPLHF. CDR3 DNA: TGTGCCAGCAGTGGAGGAGGGGCGGGGAATTCACCCCTCCACTTT. The full variable domain, with the rest looked up from reference TRBV28 and TRBJ1-6, is DVKVTQSSRYLVKRTGEKVFLECVQDMDHENMFWYRQDPGLGLRLIYFSYDVKMKEKGDIPEGYSVSREKKERFSLILESASTNQTSMYLCASSGGGAGNSPLHFGNGTRLTVT.

V is TRBV24-1 and J is TRBJ2-6; TRBD1 matches 7 bases. The CDR3 is made up of 17 amino acids. The germline V gene has CDR1 KGHDR and CDR2 SFDVKD. The ends lost 1 base at V and 2 bases at J; junction bases unmatched: 4. In nucleotides, the CDR3 is TGTGCCACCAGTGATTTCCCGACAGGGCCTGGGGCCAACGTCCTGACTTTC. It encodes CATSDFPTGPGANVLTF.

The gene calls are TRBV19 and TRBJ2-3; 7 nucleotides align to TRBD2. The CDR3 runs to 15 residues. V was pared by 2 bases and J by 5 bases, with 7 bases of the junction left unmatched. Germline V lookup: CDR1 LNHDA, CDR2 SQIVND (reference sequence). The CDR3 protein is CASSIILAGGDTQYF. DNA for the CDR3: TGTGCCAGTAGTATAATTTTAGCGGGTGGAGATACGCAGTATTTT. The entire variable domain, with the rest obtained from reference TRBV19 and TRBJ2-3, is as follows: DGGITQSPKYLFRKEGQNVTLSCEQNLNHDAMYWYRQDPGQGLRLIYYSQIVNDFQKGDIAEGYSVSREKKESFPLTVTSAQKNPTAFYLCASSIILAGGDTQYFGPGTRLTVL.

On this clone: Within the sample, other DNA sequences also encode this same CDR3. The chain joins TRBV18 to TRBJ2-3; D gene uncertain. The germline V gene has CDR1 KGHSH and CDR2 LQKENI. The CDR3 spans 13 residues. V dropped 0 bases and J dropped 4 bases, with 5 bases sitting between them. The CDR3 protein is CASSPPSADTQYF. The CDR3 bases are TGTGCCAGCTCACCACCGAGTGCAGATACGCAGTATTTT.

The chain has TRBV28 and TRBJ1-2; TRBD1 matches at 9 bases. The CDR3 spans 14 residues. CDR1 and CDR2 from the germline V gene are MDHEN and SYDVKM. With V trimmed by 3 bases and J by 5 bases, 4 bases remained unmatched. In DNA form, the CDR3 reads TGTGCCAGCAGTTTTACAGGGGGCGCATATGGCTACACCTTC. This encodes CASSFTGGAYGYTF.

The chain combines TRBV7-2 with TRBJ1-4; 7 nucleotides align to TRBD1. The CDR3 spans 15 residues. Looked up from germline, CDR1 is SGHTA and CDR2 is FQGNSA. Unmatched junction bases numbered 11, after V lost 5 bases and J lost 8 bases. CDR3 sequence: CASSTQGGAAEKLFF. The DNA of the CDR3 is TGTGCCAGCAGCACCCAGGGGGGAGCCGCCGAAAAACTGTTTTTT.

This clone has only a few counts. The same CDR3 also results from other DNA sequences found in this sample. The chain employs TRBV7-2 and TRBJ2-1; tentative D call: TRBD2 (6 bases). With 0 bases removed from V and 0 bases from J, the gap between germline ends came to 6 bases. This CDR3 has 15 amino acids. The germline V gene has CDR1 SGHTA and CDR2 FQGNSA. Here the CDR3 reads CASSLAGSSYNEQFF. The CDR3 DNA reads TGTGCCAGCAGCTTAGCCGGGAGCTCCTACAATGAGCAGTTCTTC.

V and J are TRBV9 and TRBJ2-1; D perhaps matches TRBD2 (6 bases). Germline assignment: CDR1 SGDLS and CDR2 YYNGEE. CDR3 size: 14 residues. V gave up 2 bases and J gave up 9 bases, with 15 bases separating them. The CDR3, as DNA: TGTGCCAGCAGCGTCCGGGAGAGGGATAGTGAGCAGTTCTTC. Translated, it gives CASSVRERDSEQFF.

V usage is TRBV29-1 and J usage is TRBJ1-1, with 7 positions matching TRBD1. The germline CDR1 and CDR2 sequences are SQVTM and ANQGSEA. V gave up 5 bases and J gave up 0 bases; unmatched junction bases: 6. The CDR3 is made up of 14 amino acids. The CDR3 DNA sequence: TGCAGCGTTCCTCTACAGGGGATGAACACTGAAGCTTTCTTT. Encoded protein: CSVPLQGMNTEAFF. Supplemented by reference TRBV29-1 and TRBJ1-1, the full variable domain reads SAVISQKPSRDICQRGTSLTIQCQVDSQVTMMFWYRQQPGQSLTLIATANQGSEATYESGFVIDKFPISRPNLTFSTLTVSNMSPEDSSIYLCSVPLQGMNTEAFFGQGTRLTVV.

V and J are TRBV28 and TRBJ1-5, with D possibly TRBD1 on 6 matching bases. V lost 4 bases to trimming and J lost 7 bases, with 17 bases between them. This CDR3 comprises 15 residues. CDR1 is MDHEN and CDR2 is SYDVKM in the germline V gene. This CDR3 reads CASSSFPGDGQPQHF. For the CDR3, the DNA is TGTGCCAGCAGTTCCTTTCCAGGGGATGGGCAGCCCCAGCATTTT.

The CDR3 loop is CASSRDSGTGGTEAFF. CDR3 DNA sequence: TGCGCCAGCAGCAGAGATTCCGGGACGGGGGGCACTGAAGCTTTCTTT. The chain couples TRBV5-1 to TRBJ1-1, with a tentative D call TRBD1 (5 bases). The germline gives CDR1 SGHRS, CDR2 YFSETQ. CDR3 length equals 16 residues. V was shortened by 4 bases and J by 4 bases, with 20 bases between the two germline ends.

This chain uses TRBV5-4 with TRBJ2-3; TRBD2 matches at 15 bases. Germline CDR1 reads SGHNT; CDR2 reads YYREEE (reference sequence). This CDR3 contains 16 residues. J was trimmed by 6 bases and V by 2 bases; bases with no gene match: 4. CDR3 nucleotide sequence: TGTGCCAGCAGCTTAGGGGGGACTAGCGGGAGGGATACGCAGTATTTT. The encoded protein is CASSLGGTSGRDTQYF.

The CDR3 region is CASSLDPSSYEQYF. The CDR3, as DNA: TGTGCCAGCAGCTTAGATCCTAGCTCCTACGAGCAGTACTTC. The V gene is TRBV11-3, the J gene TRBJ2-7; unclear D gene. Trimming left V 0 bases short and J 0 bases short, with 6 bases between. Germline V lookup: CDR1 SGHNT, CDR2 YENEEA. This CDR3 is built from 14 residues.

The chain uses TRBV24-1 and TRBJ1-3; no clear D gene. The CDR3 is 16 amino acids. Trimming shortened V by 3 bases and J by 0 bases, and 11 bases separated the two germline ends. Germline CDR1 reads KGHDR; CDR2 reads SFDVKD. CDR3 bases: TGTGCCACCAGTGATGGCCCCAAAGACTCTGGAAACACCATATATTTT. It translates to CATSDGPKDSGNTIYF.

This chain uses TRBV19 with TRBJ2-6, with D tentatively TRBD1 (6 bases). Germline V gene lookup returns CDR1 LNHDA and CDR2 SQIVND (reference sequence). The V and J ends lost 3 bases and 0 bases respectively, with 15 bases between them. CDR3 length: 18 residues. In DNA form, the CDR3 reads TGTGCCAGTAGTATCCACCCCGGACAGATCTCTGGGGCCAACGTCCTGACTTTC. Translating gives CASSIHPGQISGANVLTF.

The chain is built from TRBV29-1 and TRBJ1-2; D gene unclear. CDR3 size: 13 residues. Germline values: CDR1 SQVTM, CDR2 ANQGSEA. Trimming removed 4 bases from V and 1 base from J, with 10 bases in between. CDR3 sequence (DNA): TGCAGCGTTGGAGGGATCGGTAACTATGGCTACACCTTC. Amino acid sequence: CSVGGIGNYGYTF.

V usage is TRBV7-3 and J usage is TRBJ2-1, with 14 nucleotides matching TRBD2. V lost 5 bases, J lost 5 bases, and 8 bases stayed unmatched. The V gene's germline CDR1 is SGHTA and CDR2 FQGTGA. The CDR3 loop spans 17 amino acids. CDR3 amino acids: CASSPDSGLAGDNEQFF. The CDR3 DNA reads as TGTGCCAGCAGCCCCGACTCGGGACTAGCGGGAGACAATGAGCAGTTCTTC.

This sequence joins TRBV2 and TRBJ2-4; TRBD1 aligns across 7 bases. CDR1 is SNHLY and CDR2 is FYNNEI in the germline V gene. The trim removed 5 bases at V and 6 bases at J, leaving 4 bases unmatched. The CDR3 contains 13 residues. CDR3 nucleotide sequence: TGTGCCAGCAGTCAGGGACAGTCAAACATTCAGTACTTC. This translates into CASSQGQSNIQYF.

The rearrangement links TRBV19 to TRBJ1-6, with 10 bases lining up with TRBD1. V shed 5 bases and J 6 bases; nucleotides not matched to a gene: 4. The CDR3 length is 15 residues. The V gene's germline CDR1 is LNHDA and CDR2 SQIVND (reference sequence). The CDR3 region has the DNA TGTGCCAGTAGTCCGGGACAGGGGATTAATTCACCCCTCCACTTT. As protein: CASSPGQGINSPLHF.

This chain uses TRBV9 with TRBJ2-5, with TRBD1 matching 10 bases. CDR1 is SGDLS and CDR2 is YYNGEE in the germline V gene. Losses at the gene ends were 0 bases for V and 4 bases for J; bases not matched to a gene: 9. There are 17 residues in the CDR3. This chain's CDR3 is CASSVGGAGTGVETQYF. DNA for the CDR3: TGTGCCAGCAGCGTAGGAGGTGCGGGGACAGGGGTAGAGACCCAGTACTTC. Filled out from reference TRBV9 and TRBJ2-5, the complete variable domain reads DSGVTQTPKHLITATGQRVTLRCSPRSGDLSVYWYQQSLDQGLQFLIQYYNGEERAKGNILERFSAQQFPDLHSELNLSSLELGDSALYFCASSVGGAGTGVETQYFGPGTRLLVL.

In DNA form, the CDR3 reads TGTGCCAGCAGCTTTGCGGGGGGCTCCTACGAGCAGTACTTC. Encoded protein: CASSFAGGSYEQYF. V and J are TRBV5-5 and TRBJ2-7; 8 bases are shared with TRBD2. There are 14 residues in the CDR3. Trimming at V came to 2 bases and at J to 0 bases, leaving 1 base not matched to a gene. Germline V CDR1 and CDR2: SGHKS, YYEKEE (reference sequence).

This clone has just one count. This chain links TRBV19 with TRBJ1-1, with 8 bases aligning to TRBD1. The CDR3 is 15 amino acids. The V segment lost 4 bases and the J segment 0 bases; nucleotides outside the gene matches: 4. CDR1 and CDR2 (germline): LNHDA, SQIVND (reference sequence). CDR3 in DNA: TGTGCCAGTAGTAGGACAGGGAGCATGAACACTGAAGCTTTCTTT. Translated, it gives CASSRTGSMNTEAFF.

V and J are TRBV7-9 and TRBJ1-2; TRBD1 is a possible D gene (5 bases). Between the trimmed V and J ends, which lost 3 bases and 4 bases, there was a span of 18 bases. CDR3 length equals 16 residues. In germline, CDR1 is SEHNR, CDR2 FQNEAQ (reference sequence). The CDR3, as DNA: TGTGCCAGCAGCTTTCATGGCCAGGACAACCTCTATGGCTACACCTTC. Its protein is CASSFHGQDNLYGYTF.

The CDR3 sequence is CASRPTDSGANVLTF. In DNA, the CDR3 is TGTGCCAGCAGGCCCACAGACTCTGGGGCCAACGTCCTGACTTTC. The chain recombines TRBV28 with TRBJ2-6; D not resolved. This CDR3 is 15 amino acids long. The V gene lost 6 bases and the J gene lost 0 bases, with 9 bases spanning the gap. Germline V gene sequence: CDR1 MDHEN, CDR2 SYDVKM.